The 20 T cell receptor beta chains below were found in one sample sequenced in a study of shared clonotypes between healthy human individuals. Clones were read by immunoSEQ multiplex PCR, and TCRdb kept only the in-frame ones, dropping some. Of just over 2,000,000 clones detected, approximately 95% appear once; the ten largest clones hold 0.13%. Input material: naive CD4+ T cells sorted from blood. The subset was: CD45RA+ positively selected. The source of these receptors is a man in his late teens or twenties in good health.

This clone appeared once. Its ends do not fully match the called genes, so a read error is possible. The rearrangement joins TRBV7-2 to TRBJ2-2; 7 bases map to TRBD1. CDR3 length: 15 residues. In germline, CDR1 is SGHTA, CDR2 FQGNSA. CDR3 nucleotide sequence: TGTGCCAGCAGCCCCCCGACAGGGAACCCCGGGGAGCTGTTTTTT. Translated: CASSPPTGNPGELFF.

The genes are TRBV7-9 and TRBJ1-5; a possible D gene is TRBD1 (6 bases). Trimming pared 6 bases from V and 2 bases from J, leaving 11 bases between. The CDR3 is 14 residues long. The germline V gene encodes CDR1 SEHNR and CDR2 FQNEAQ (reference sequence). CDR3 nucleotide sequence: TGTGCCAGCAGTACGGGGGGCGGCAATCAGCCCCAGCATTTT. It is translated as CASSTGGGNQPQHF.

Comment on this clone: The sample holds other DNA sequences that translate to the same CDR3. The chain couples TRBV5-1 to TRBJ1-1; D is possibly TRBD1 (6 bases). This CDR3 contains 14 residues. From germline, CDR1 is SGHRS and CDR2 YFSETQ. V gave up 2 bases and J gave up 1 base, with 9 bases separating them. CDR3 sequence: CASSLQGGNTEAFF. CDR3 nucleotides: TGCGCCAGCAGCTTACAGGGCGGGAACACTGAAGCTTTCTTT. The variable domain in full, with the rest retrieved from reference TRBV5-1 and TRBJ1-1, is KAGVTQTPRYLIKTRGQQVTLSCSPISGHRSVSWYQQTPGQGLQFLFEYFSETQRNKGNFPGRFSGRQFSNSRSEMNVSTLELGDSALYLCASSLQGGNTEAFFGQGTRLTVV.

The chain couples TRBV5-4 to TRBJ2-3; 10 nucleotides agree with TRBD1. CDR1 is SGHNT and CDR2 is YYREEE in the germline V gene (reference sequence). V dropped 4 bases and J dropped 7; count of bases not matched to a gene: 12. This CDR3 is 16 amino acids long. The CDR3 sequence is CASSRPGQGNTHTQYF. The DNA of the CDR3 is TGTGCCAGCAGCCGTCCGGGACAGGGGAATACTCATACGCAGTATTTT.

The CDR3 coding sequence is TGTGCCAGCTCTCCCAACCTGAATTCACCCCTCCACTTT. Translation: CASSPNLNSPLHF. The chain has TRBV18 and TRBJ1-6; unclear D gene. V was shortened by 6 bases and J by 7 bases, with 10 bases between the two germline ends. This CDR3 has 13 residues. Germline-derived CDR1 and CDR2 are KGHSH and LQKENI.

This clone was detected only a few times. The rearrangement uses TRBV5-1 and TRBJ2-1; 7 bases agree with TRBD2. CDR1 is SGHRS and CDR2 is YFSETQ in the germline V gene. The junction had 11 bases not matched to a gene; V was cut back by 4 bases and J by 4 bases. The CDR3 sequence is 16 residues long. In nucleotides, the CDR3 is TGCGCCAGCAGCCTGGGGCCTAGCGGAATTTACAATGAGCAGTTCTTC. Translating it yields CASSLGPSGIYNEQFF.

For this clone: A much larger clone sits a single nucleotide away, making a read error possible. This chain joins TRBV15 and TRBJ2-7; D is uncertain. Trimming cost V 0 bases and J 9 bases, with 18 bases left between them. The germline V gene encodes CDR1 LNHNV and CDR2 YYDKDF (reference sequence). The length of the CDR3 is 15 residues. CDR3 loop: CATSRDGVDQTGQYF. Written as DNA, the CDR3 is TGTGCCACCAGCAGAGATGGAGTGGATCAAACGGGGCAGTACTTC.

Details on this clone: No conserved phenylalanine or tryptophan is present at the end of the CDR3, so a read error is the likely explanation. The DNA is left out, because the CDR3 cannot be placed on it with certainty; the CDR3 is given as TCRdb lists it. The chain uses TRBV5-8 and TRBJ2-7; TRBD1 was called by the table and not checked on the DNA. The CDR3 comprises 12 residues, both ends counted. The V gene's germline CDR1 is SGHTS and CDR2 YDEGEE. CDR3 sequence: CASSQPLGALWP.

The rearrangement links TRBV30 to TRBJ2-7; no firm D call. Looked up from germline, CDR1 is GTSNPN and CDR2 is SVGIG (reference sequence). V was trimmed by 3 bases and J by 1 base, leaving 10 bases between them. CDR3 length: 13 residues. The CDR3: CAWSDGPSYEQYF. CDR3 nucleotides: TGTGCCTGGAGCGATGGGCCGTCCTACGAGCAGTACTTC.

The V gene is TRBV10-2, the J gene TRBJ2-7; D may be TRBD2 (6 bases). This CDR3 region has 14 residues. V lost 5 bases to trimming and J lost 1 base, with 12 bases between them. Germline CDR1 and CDR2: WSHSY and SAAADI. This CDR3 reads CASSRAEGSYEQYF. CDR3 nucleotide sequence: TGCGCCAGCAGTAGAGCGGAGGGGTCCTACGAGCAGTACTTC.

V gene TRBV4-1 combines with J gene TRBJ1-2; D ambiguous. This CDR3 contains 17 residues. Trimming removed 0 bases from V and 1 base from J, with 15 bases in between. Germline CDR1 and CDR2: MGHRA and YSYEKL. CDR3 in DNA: TGCGCCAGCAGCCAAGATAGGACGAGAGGAGATAACTATGGCTACACCTTC. This encodes CASSQDRTRGDNYGYTF.

This chain joins TRBV29-1 and TRBJ2-5; D remains unclear. TRBJ2-7 explains the end of the DNA better; the J call may be wrong. The CDR3 consists of 13 residues. Looked up from germline, CDR1 is SQVTM and CDR2 is ANQGSEA. The CDR3 sequence is CSVLASSSYEQYF. CDR3 in DNA: TGCAGCGTTCTGGCCTCGAGCTCCTACGAGCAGTACTTC.

The V call is TRBV4-1, the J call TRBJ1-6; D is possibly TRBD1 (5 bases). V was trimmed by 2 bases and J by 0 bases, leaving 14 bases between them. The CDR3 is made up of 18 amino acids. Germline CDR1 and CDR2: MGHRA and YSYEKL. The CDR3 DNA sequence: TGCGCCAGCAGCCAAAAGGGTGGGGCGAGCTCCTATAATTCACCCCTCCACTTT. Its translation: CASSQKGGASSYNSPLHF.

The chain combines TRBV20-1 with TRBJ2-3; D is perhaps TRBD2 (7 bases). This CDR3 has 11 amino acids. Germline CDR1 is DFQATT and CDR2 is SNEGSKA (reference sequence). The DNA of the CDR3 is TGCGCGGGGGCCCTCACAGATACGCAGTATTTT. This gives the protein CAGALTDTQYF.

This clone was seen once. The sample holds other DNA sequences that translate to the same CDR3. The chain combines TRBV28 with TRBJ1-2; possible D gene TRBD1, 6 bases. The germline CDR1 and CDR2 sequences are MDHEN and SYDVKM. This CDR3 region has 14 residues. V gave up 2 bases and J gave up 2 bases, with 9 bases separating them. In DNA form, the CDR3 reads TGTGCCAGCAGTTTAGGGGGGGCCAACTATGGCTACACCTTC. This codes for CASSLGGANYGYTF.

V is TRBV28 and J is TRBJ2-3; D is possibly TRBD2 (5 bases). CDR3 size: 15 residues. The germline CDR1 and CDR2 sequences are MDHEN and SYDVKM. V lost 2 bases to trimming and J lost 5 bases, with 14 bases between them. CDR3 sequence (DNA): TGTGCCAGCAGTTTAGGGCAGGCCCGGGGAGATACGCAGTATTTT. It yields the protein CASSLGQARGDTQYF. The variable domain in full, completed from reference TRBV28 and TRBJ2-3, reads DVKVTQSSRYLVKRTGEKVFLECVQDMDHENMFWYRQDPGLGLRLIYFSYDVKMKEKGDIPEGYSVSREKKERFSLILESASTNQTSMYLCASSLGQARGDTQYFGPGTRLTVL.

The V and J genes are TRBV18 and TRBJ1-2; D not certain. CDR1 and CDR2 from the germline V gene are KGHSH and LQKENI. This CDR3 contains 14 residues. Trimming pared 3 bases from V and 4 bases from J, leaving 12 bases between. The CDR3 coding sequence is TGTGCCAGCTCACCTTCCTCAGTAGGCTATGGCTACACCTTC. Encoded protein: CASSPSSVGYGYTF. The variable domain in full, with the rest retrieved from reference TRBV18 and TRBJ1-2, is NAGVMQNPRHLVRRRGQEARLRCSPMKGHSHVYWYRQLPEEGLKFMVYLQKENIIDESGMPKERFSAEFPKEGPSILRIQQVVRGDSAAYFCASSPSSVGYGYTFGSGTRLTVV.

In regard to this clone: Within the sample, other DNA sequences also encode this same CDR3. This sequence joins TRBV19 and TRBJ2-7; the D gene is possibly TRBD2 (5 bases). CDR1 and CDR2 from the germline V gene are LNHDA and SQIVND (reference sequence). This CDR3 has 13 residues. Trimming took 4 bases from V and 2 from J, leaving 9 bases between them. Here the CDR3 DNA reads TGTGCCAGTAGTAGAGGACTGCCCTACGAGCAGTACTTC. It specifies CASSRGLPYEQYF.

This chain links TRBV9 with TRBJ1-1; D ambiguous. Trimming stripped 4 bases from V and 3 bases from J, with 7 bases between. Looked up from germline, CDR1 is SGDLS and CDR2 is YYNGEE. CDR3 size: 12 residues. DNA of the CDR3: TGTGCCAGCAGCCCACTTGACACTGAAGCTTTCTTT. Its protein product is CASSPLDTEAFF.

This sequence joins TRBV29-1 and TRBJ1-1; a possible D gene is TRBD1 (5 bases). Germline loops: CDR1 SQVTM, CDR2 ANQGSEA. CDR3 length equals 13 residues. V lost 4 bases to trimming and J lost 1 base, with 10 bases between them. CDR3 region: CSVVRQGNTEAFF. The CDR3 nucleotides are TGCAGCGTTGTGAGGCAGGGGAACACTGAAGCTTTCTTT.